These 31 T cell receptor beta chains originate from one sample sequenced in a study of post-analysis software for immune sequencing data. Unique molecular identifiers tagged the TCR beta cDNA libraries. Each CDR3 protein gets one entry after TCRdb re-called the PCR reads with MiXCR. The sample carries 150,000 to 200,000 distinct CDR3 sequences, around 28% recorded once. Findings of the study overall: When patients were compared with controls, about five TRBV segments were more frequent, TRBV5-6, TRBV5-1 and TRBV20-1 among them.

Antigens for these TCRs are unknown. The sample comprised blood. The receptor set was obtained from a girl aged 5-17 years with multiple sclerosis.

The chain carries TRBV19 and TRBJ2-5; 7 bases line up with TRBD2. J was trimmed by 5 bases and V by 3 bases; bases with no gene match: 12. The germline CDR1 and CDR2 sequences are LNHDA and SQIVND (reference sequence). The CDR3 runs to 16 residues. The CDR3 region has the DNA TGTGCCAGTAGTATGGGGACTGGGGGGGGGGAGGAGACCCAGTACTTC. It codes for CASSMGTGGGEETQYF.

The V gene is TRBV20-1, the J gene TRBJ2-7; 7 bases fit TRBD2. This CDR3 is built from 16 residues. The junction had 15 bases not matched to a gene; V was cut back by 5 bases and J by 2 bases. Per germline, CDR1 DFQATT and CDR2 SNEGSKA (reference sequence). CDR3: CSASGLGRESPYEQYF. DNA for the CDR3: TGCAGTGCTTCAGGGTTAGGGCGGGAGTCCCCCTACGAGCAGTACTTC.

This clonotype was counted ten times or more. The V gene is TRBV25-1, the J gene TRBJ2-1, with D possibly matching TRBD2 (6 bases). The CDR3 sequence is 14 residues long. CDR1 and CDR2 from the germline V gene are MGHDK and SYGVNS. V lost 4 bases to trimming and J lost 6 bases, with 13 bases between them. CDR3 in amino acids: CASSVTSTGNEQFF. DNA of the CDR3: TGTGCCAGCAGTGTAACTAGCACGGGCAATGAGCAGTTCTTC.

This clonotype was observed a few times. This rearrangement joins TRBV30 to TRBJ2-7; no clear D gene. Trimming pared 2 bases from V and 3 bases from J, leaving 8 bases between. The CDR3 length is 12 residues. Per germline, CDR1 GTSNPN and CDR2 SVGIG (reference sequence). The CDR3 DNA sequence: TGTGCCTGGAGTCCGACTCGCTACGAGCAGTACTTC. The encoded protein is CAWSPTRYEQYF. Combining the CDR3 with reference TRBV30 and TRBJ2-7 gives the whole variable domain SQTIHQWPATLVQPVGSPLSLECTVEGTSNPNLYWYRQAAGRGLQLLFYSVGIGQISSEVPQNLSASRPQDRQFILSSKKLLLSDSGFYLCAWSPTRYEQYFGPGTRLTVT.

Concerning this clonotype: A much larger clone is a single base away; this may be a read error. J is TRBJ2-5 and V is TRBV4-1; 9 bases agree with TRBD1. The CDR3 has 16 residues. The V and J ends lost 0 bases and 11 bases, in that order; junction bases with no gene match: 13. Germline V gene lookup returns CDR1 MGHRA and CDR2 YSYEKL. Written as DNA, the CDR3 is TGCGCCAGCAGCCAAGACGGGACAGGGATATCCAATGAGCAGTACTTC. Translation gives CASSQDGTGISNEQYF.

CDR3 amino acids: CASSSRRDSPLHF. DNA for the CDR3: TGTGCCAGCAGCTCCCGACGCGACTCACCCCTCCACTTT. The rearrangement links TRBV7-2 to TRBJ1-6, with D hard to call. The V and J ends lost 4 bases and 10 bases respectively, with 11 bases between them. Per the germline V gene, CDR1 is SGHTA and CDR2 is FQGNSA. The CDR3 spans 13 residues.

In this sample, this clonotype turned up many times. The rearrangement joins TRBV7-3 to TRBJ2-3, with 11 bases identical to TRBD2. Trimming cost V 5 bases and J 8 bases; bases outside gene matches: 9. Germline V lookup: CDR1 SGHTA, CDR2 FQGTGA. The CDR3 runs to 15 residues. CDR3 loop: CASSTTSGIGGTQYF. The CDR3 nucleotides are TGTGCCAGCAGCACGACTAGCGGGATTGGGGGTACGCAGTATTTT.

In the case of this clonotype: A much larger clone differs from this one at a single base, so this may be a read error. The chain combines TRBV6-4 with TRBJ2-1; TRBD2 matches 9 bases. The CDR3 runs to 15 residues. Germline CDR1 MRHNA, CDR2 SNTAGT. V lost 2 bases, J lost 10 bases, and 9 bases stayed unmatched. The CDR3 DNA reads as TGTGCCAGCAGTGACGGCGCGGGAGGGCCCCCCGAGCAGTTCTTC. As protein: CASSDGAGGPPEQFF.

On this clonotype itself: This may be a read error, as it is one base from a much larger clone. This chain joins TRBV5-1 and TRBJ2-7; D may be TRBD2 (6 bases). Germline values: CDR1 SGHRS, CDR2 YFSETQ. Trimming removed 4 bases at V and 0 bases at J, with 11 bases between. This CDR3 is built from 14 residues. The CDR3 DNA is TGCGCCAGCAGCACGAGGGAGGCCTCCTACGAGCAGTACTTC. Translated: CASSTREASYEQYF.

V usage is TRBV7-3 and J usage is TRBJ2-5; 7 bases map to TRBD1. The CDR3 length is 13 residues. The germline V gene has CDR1 SGHTA and CDR2 FQGTGA. This chain's CDR3 is CTIIDREKETQYF. In DNA form, the CDR3 reads TGTACCATCATAGACAGGGAGAAGGAGACCCAGTACTTC.

A word on this clonotype: This may arise from a read error, as a much more abundant clone is one base away. V usage is TRBV29-1 and J usage is TRBJ2-1, with TRBD2 matching 11 bases. Unmatched junction bases numbered 7, after V lost 3 bases and J lost 6 bases. CDR3 size: 15 residues. Germline V gene sequence: CDR1 SQVTM, CDR2 ANQGSEA. The CDR3 DNA reads TGCAGCGTTGAGATAGCGGGAGGGCCAGGCAATGAGCAGTTCTTC. Protein sequence: CSVEIAGGPGNEQFF.

CDR3 protein: CASSLLAGVRDTQYF. In DNA form, the CDR3 reads TGTGCCAGTAGTCTGTTGGCGGGAGTTCGGGATACGCAGTATTTT. This chain joins TRBV19 and TRBJ2-3; 7 bases map to TRBD2. The CDR3 contains 15 residues. Germline assignment: CDR1 LNHDA and CDR2 SQIVND (reference sequence). V lost 5 bases to trimming and J lost 6 bases; unmatched junction nucleotides: 11.

This clonotype came up many times. This chain joins TRBV6-5 and TRBJ2-1, with 10 bases fitting TRBD2. CDR1 and CDR2 (germline): MNHEY, SVGAGI. Trimming took 6 bases from V and 8 from J; bases not matched to a gene: 10. The CDR3 contains 15 residues. The CDR3 region has the DNA TGTGCCAGCAGACCCCCTAGCGGGAGTTTCCATGAGCAGTTCTTC. Protein sequence: CASRPPSGSFHEQFF.

This clonotype occurred a few times. The chain has TRBV20-1 and TRBJ2-1; 7 bases match TRBD2. The germline V gene has CDR1 DFQATT and CDR2 SNEGSKA (reference sequence). V lost 6 bases, J lost 0 bases, and 11 bases stayed unmatched. The CDR3 has 16 amino acids. CDR3 bases: TGCAGTGCCCCGAGGGGAAGCGGGAACTCCTACAATGAGCAGTTCTTC. Translating gives CSAPRGSGNSYNEQFF.

Details on this clonotype: A much larger clonotype is one base distant, so this may be a read error. The CDR3 DNA is TGTGCCAGCAGTTACTCGAGGGAGACTAAGCAGTTCTTC. It is translated as CASSYSRETKQFF. The chain carries TRBV6-5 and TRBJ2-1; perhaps TRBD2 as D (5 bases). This CDR3 region has 13 residues. Germline V gives CDR1 MNHEY, CDR2 SVGAGI. Trimming removed 0 bases at V and 11 bases at J, with 11 bases between.

Turning to this clonotype: This may be a read error: a much more frequent sequence differs by one nucleotide. The V call is TRBV7-2, the J call TRBJ2-1; the match to TRBD1 covers 7 bases. The germline CDR1 and CDR2 sequences are SGHTA and FQGNSA. This CDR3 comprises 15 residues. The CDR3 loop reads CASSYRQGIYNGQFF. The CDR3 bases are TGTGCCAGCAGCTACCGACAGGGAATCTACAATGGGCAGTTCTTC.

This clonotype was seen a few times. This chain joins TRBV27 and TRBJ1-5; no firm D call. The CDR3 loop spans 16 amino acids. In germline, CDR1 is MNHEY, CDR2 SMNVEV (reference sequence). Trimming removed 3 bases at V and 0 bases at J, with 12 bases between. Written as DNA, the CDR3 is TGTGCCAGCAGTTTCACGCTCGAGAATAGCAATCAGCCCCAGCATTTT. Translated: CASSFTLENSNQPQHF.

In DNA, the CDR3 is TGTGCCAGCAGTTTTGGCGACCGATTGAACACTGAAGCTTTCTTT. This codes for CASSFGDRLNTEAFF. The J gene is TRBJ1-1, the V gene TRBV28; D is unclear. CDR1 is MDHEN, CDR2 SYDVKM, per germline. The CDR3 is 15 residues long. Trimming took off 3 bases at V and 0 bases at J, with 11 bases between the two ends.

On this clonotype: A much larger clone lies a single base off, so this may be a read error. The chain is built from TRBV20-1 and TRBJ2-7; 11 nucleotides agree with TRBD2. V shed 5 bases and J 3 bases; nucleotides not matched to a gene: 6. CDR1 and CDR2 from the germline V gene are DFQATT and SNEGSKA (reference sequence). The CDR3 totals 14 residues. The CDR3, as DNA: TGCAGTGCTGCACTAGCGGGAGTCGGCTACGAGCAGTACTTC. Protein: CSAALAGVGYEQYF.

This clonotype was seen at least ten times. The V call is TRBV2, the J call TRBJ2-5; 7 bases agree with TRBD2. In germline, CDR1 is SNHLY, CDR2 FYNNEI. The ends lost 6 bases at V and 5 bases at J; junction bases unmatched: 6. This CDR3 comprises 13 residues. The CDR3 coding sequence is TGTGCCAGCAGGGGAGGGGTAGGGGAGACCCAGTACTTC. Encoded protein: CASRGGVGETQYF.

With regard to this clonotype: A clone one base away is much larger, so this may be a read error. The CDR3 loop is CASSRSGGTSSEQFF. For the CDR3, the DNA is TGTGCCAGCAGTCGGAGCGGGGGGACCAGTAGTGAGCAGTTCTTC. J is TRBJ2-1 and V is TRBV27, with 9 bases lining up with TRBD2. This CDR3 contains 15 residues. V was clipped by 5 bases and J by 9 bases; unmatched bases: 11. Germline CDR1 reads MNHEY; CDR2 reads SMNVEV (reference sequence).

This clonotype was seen a few times. The chain is built from TRBV27 and TRBJ2-1; tentatively, D is TRBD2 (6 bases). Germline V gives CDR1 MNHEY, CDR2 SMNVEV (reference sequence). The CDR3 covers 14 residues. V dropped 8 bases and J dropped 7 bases, with 18 bases sitting between them. This CDR3 reads CASGEVGQLNEQFF. The CDR3 region has the DNA TGTGCCAGCGGGGAGGTGGGGCAATTGAATGAGCAGTTCTTC.

The chain is built from TRBV7-9 and TRBJ1-2; maybe TRBD1 (6 bases). From germline, CDR1 is SEHNR and CDR2 FQNEAQ (reference sequence). The length of the CDR3 is 13 residues. Deletions cut 5 bases from V and 4 bases from J, with 11 bases between. For the CDR3, the DNA is TGTGCCAGCAGCCGGACAGATCCCTATGGCTACACCTTC. Encoded protein: CASSRTDPYGYTF.

In its sample, this clonotype was seen many times. The chain joins TRBV20-1 to TRBJ2-1, with D perhaps matching TRBD2 (5 bases). The V end was cut by 6 bases, the J end by 5 bases, with 11 bases between. The CDR3 length is 12 residues. CDR1 is DFQATT and CDR2 is SNEGSKA in the germline V gene (reference sequence). The CDR3 nucleotides are TGCAGTGCGCCTCAGCGGCACAATGAGCAGTTCTTC. Encoded protein: CSAPQRHNEQFF.

The table lists this clonotype with many counts. The V and J genes are TRBV13 and TRBJ2-7; TRBD2 matches at 10 bases. The CDR3 runs 14 residues. CDR1 is PRHDT, CDR2 FYEKMQ, per germline (reference sequence). V was pared by 5 bases and J by 7 bases, with 8 bases of the junction left unmatched. CDR3 amino acids: CASSISQREGEQYF. The CDR3 DNA reads as TGTGCCAGCAGCATATCACAGCGGGAGGGGGAGCAGTACTTC.

This clonotype was detected many times. This chain uses TRBV10-3 with TRBJ2-5, with 7 positions matching TRBD2. V lost 3 bases, J lost 2 bases, and 12 bases stayed unmatched. The germline V gene has CDR1 ENHRY and CDR2 SYGVKD. This CDR3 contains 17 residues. In DNA, the CDR3 is TGTGCCATCAGTGATATGGCGGGAGTCCCCTCTCAAGAGACCCAGTACTTC. It yields the protein CAISDMAGVPSQETQYF.

J is TRBJ2-7 and V is TRBV28; D remains unclear. The V end lost 6 bases, the J end lost 0 bases, and 12 bases lay between the germline ends. CDR1 is MDHEN, CDR2 SYDVKM, per germline. The CDR3 runs to 14 residues. This CDR3 is CASRILRSSYEQYF. The CDR3 nucleotides read TGTGCCAGCAGGATACTCAGGAGCTCCTACGAGCAGTACTTC.

This clonotype has more than one count but fewer than ten. A single base separates this from a much larger clone, so it may be a read error. The rearrangement uses TRBV12-3 or TRBV12-4 and TRBJ2-3; 9 bases align to TRBD1. This CDR3 is 15 amino acids long. J was trimmed by 4 bases and V by 4 bases; bases with no gene match: 6. CDR3 residues: CASSSDGTGPDTQYF. CDR3 nucleotides: TGTGCCAGCAGTTCAGACGGGACAGGGCCAGATACGCAGTATTTT.

This clonotype was recorded at least ten times. This chain joins TRBV5-1 and TRBJ2-1; 9 bases match TRBD1. V lost 2 bases, J lost 6 bases, and 9 bases stayed unmatched. Per germline, CDR1 SGHRS and CDR2 YFSETQ. This CDR3 has 16 amino acids. CDR3 in DNA: TGCGCCAGCAGCTTTGTGTCCGGGACAGGGATCAATGAGCAGTTCTTC. It encodes CASSFVSGTGINEQFF.

This clonotype occurred once. The chain has TRBV20-1 and TRBJ2-4; D is tentatively TRBD1 or TRBD2 (6 bases each). CDR1 is DFQATT, CDR2 SNEGSKA, per germline (reference sequence). The ends were cut back, 0 bases at V and 13 bases at J, with 22 bases in the middle. The CDR3 has 15 residues. CDR3 protein: CSAREGAGSHNEQYF. The CDR3 DNA reads as TGCAGTGCTAGAGAGGGGGCGGGGAGCCACAATGAGCAGTACTTC.

The sample holds many counts of this clonotype. CDR3 DNA: TGTGCCAGCAGCCCTAGCGGGAGAGAAGTGGATGAGCAGTTCTTC. This sequence encodes CASSPSGREVDEQFF. This chain links TRBV7-2 with TRBJ2-1; TRBD2 agrees at 10 bases. This CDR3 region has 15 residues. The V gene end was trimmed by 5 bases and the J gene end by 8 bases; junction bases not matched to a gene: 9. From germline, CDR1 is SGHTA and CDR2 FQGNSA.